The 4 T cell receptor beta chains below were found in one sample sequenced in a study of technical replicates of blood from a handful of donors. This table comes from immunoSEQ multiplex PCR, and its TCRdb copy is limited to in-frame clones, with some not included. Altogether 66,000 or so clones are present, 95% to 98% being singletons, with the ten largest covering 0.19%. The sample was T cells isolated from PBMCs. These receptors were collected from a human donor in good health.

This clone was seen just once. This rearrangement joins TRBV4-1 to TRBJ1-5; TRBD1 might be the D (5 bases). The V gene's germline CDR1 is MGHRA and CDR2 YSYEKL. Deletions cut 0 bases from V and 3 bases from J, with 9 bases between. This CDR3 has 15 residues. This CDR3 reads CASSQEKTANQPQHF. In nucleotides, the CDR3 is TGCGCCAGCAGCCAAGAAAAGACAGCCAATCAGCCCCAGCATTTT.

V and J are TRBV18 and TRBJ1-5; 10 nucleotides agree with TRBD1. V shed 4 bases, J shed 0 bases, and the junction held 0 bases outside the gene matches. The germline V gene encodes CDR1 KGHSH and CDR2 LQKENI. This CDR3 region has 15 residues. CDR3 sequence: CASSRDRGSNQPQHF. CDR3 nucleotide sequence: TGTGCCAGCTCACGGGACAGGGGTAGCAATCAGCCCCAGCATTTT.

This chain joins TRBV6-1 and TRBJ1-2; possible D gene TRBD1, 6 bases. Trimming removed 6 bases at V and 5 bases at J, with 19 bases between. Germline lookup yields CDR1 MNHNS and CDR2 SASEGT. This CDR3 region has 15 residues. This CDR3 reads CASRYAPGQGYGYTF. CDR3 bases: TGTGCCAGCAGGTATGCCCCTGGGCAGGGGTATGGCTACACCTTC.

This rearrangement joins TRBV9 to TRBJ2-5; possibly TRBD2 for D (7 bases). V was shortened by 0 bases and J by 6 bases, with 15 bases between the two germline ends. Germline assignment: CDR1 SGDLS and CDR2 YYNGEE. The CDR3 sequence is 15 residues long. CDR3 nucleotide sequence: TGTGCCAGCAGCGTAGGCGGGGGCCCCGGGAAGACCCAGTACTTC. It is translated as CASSVGGGPGKTQYF.